Presented here are 2 T cell receptor beta chains from one specimen sequenced in a study of response to subunit inactivated influenza vaccine. TCRdb reprocessed the RT-PCR reads via MiXCR and lists one record per CDR3 protein. The data show over 300,000 distinct CDR3 sequences, with 20% to 25% seen just once and 10% to 13% held by the top ten. The source material was PBMCs from blood, sampled less than 22 months after vaccination. These receptors were taken from a man between 50 and 69 years old who received an inactivated influenza vaccine.

This clonotype has more than one count but fewer than ten. The chain carries TRBV25-1 and TRBJ1-6; D unclear. Germline V gene lookup returns CDR1 MGHDK and CDR2 SYGVNS. V was shortened by 2 bases and J by 10 bases, with 12 bases between the two germline ends. The CDR3 covers 14 residues. CDR3 in DNA: TGTGCCAGCAGTGAAAGTGGAGGGAGCTCACCCCTCCACTTT. Its protein product is CASSESGGSSPLHF.

The table lists this clonotype with a few counts. V gene TRBV5-1 combines with J gene TRBJ1-3; D possibly corresponds to TRBD1 (5 bases). Trimming took 1 base from V and 4 from J, leaving 15 bases between them. The germline V gene has CDR1 SGHRS and CDR2 YFSETQ. The CDR3 is made up of 16 amino acids. The CDR3 DNA follows: TGCGCCAGCAGCTTGACCGTCCTACAGGTGGGAAACACCATATATTTT. Amino acid sequence: CASSLTVLQVGNTIYF.